The 29 T cell receptor beta chains below come from one sample, sequenced in a study of shared clonotypes between healthy human individuals. Profiling relied on immunoSEQ multiplex PCR, and the TCRdb table lists in-frame clones only, not all of them. The sample records some 300,000 clones, 73% being singletons. Specimen: memory CD4+ T cells sorted from blood. Described subset: CD45RA-negative fraction. Receptor source: a man between 25 and 39 years old in good health.

The chain employs TRBV11-2 and TRBJ2-5; weak D call: TRBD2 (6 bases). Germline loops: CDR1 SGHAT, CDR2 FQNNGV. There are 15 residues in the CDR3. The V and J ends lost 4 bases and 3 bases respectively, with 15 bases between them. CDR3 sequence reads: CASSSPLREKETQYF. Here the CDR3 DNA reads TGTGCCAGCAGCTCCCCCCTACGGGAGAAAGAGACCCAGTACTTC.

As concerns this clone: Other DNA sequences in the sample encode the same CDR3. The rearrangement uses TRBV9 and TRBJ2-1; TRBD2 matches at 9 bases. Germline assignment: CDR1 SGDLS and CDR2 YYNGEE. J gave up 8 bases and V 0 bases, and 6 bases lay outside the gene matches. This CDR3 comprises 15 residues. The CDR3 DNA reads TGTGCCAGCAGCGTAGTATTAGCGGGAGTAGATGAGCAGTTCTTC. Translating gives CASSVVLAGVDEQFF.

This clone was seen only a few times. The rearrangement uses TRBV7-8 and TRBJ2-7, with TRBD2 identical over 13 bases. V trimming: 2 bases; J trimming: 3 bases; junction bases outside the gene matches: 7. The length of the CDR3 is 17 residues. Looked up from germline, CDR1 is SGHVS and CDR2 is FQNEAQ. CDR3 sequence (DNA): TGTGCCAGCAGCTTACAAGGACTAGCGGGAGAGAACTACGAGCAGTACTTC. It is translated as CASSLQGLAGENYEQYF.

Only a few counts were recorded for this clone. Distinct nucleotide sequences in the sample also encode this CDR3. CDR3 nucleotides: TGTGCCAGCAGCTTAGGAGGGTTGGAGACCCAGTACTTC. Translating it yields CASSLGGLETQYF. The V and J genes are TRBV7-3 and TRBJ2-5, with a possible D match to TRBD2 (6 bases). The CDR3 loop spans 13 amino acids. Trimming pared 2 bases from V and 5 bases from J, leaving 9 bases between. Germline V CDR1 and CDR2: SGHTA, FQGTGA.

The V and J genes are TRBV5-6 and TRBJ2-7, with D perhaps given as TRBD1 or TRBD2 (6 bases each). The CDR3 loop spans 16 amino acids. Germline V lookup: CDR1 SGHDT, CDR2 YYEEEE. V shed 2 bases and J shed 0 bases, with 15 bases lying between them. DNA for the CDR3: TGTGCCAGCAGCTTCTATTTGAGGGGGGACTCCTACGAGCAGTACTTC. It yields the protein CASSFYLRGDSYEQYF.

This clone was observed at least ten times. The J gene is TRBJ2-1, the V gene TRBV7-8; possibly TRBD1 for D (6 bases). V was pared by 5 bases and J by 7 bases, with 21 bases between. Germline values: CDR1 SGHVS, CDR2 FQNEAQ. This CDR3 contains 16 residues. The CDR3 DNA reads TGTGCCAGCAGCGCGTACAGGGTGCGGGCCTTTAATGAGCAGTTCTTC. Its protein product is CASSAYRVRAFNEQFF.

The rearrangement uses TRBV7-2 and TRBJ2-7; 7 bases align to TRBD1. V gave up 6 bases and J gave up 8 bases; unmatched junction bases: 13. Per germline, CDR1 SGHTA and CDR2 FQGNSA. CDR3 size: 14 residues. CDR3 region: CASSDLTGFSKQYF. For the CDR3, the DNA is TGTGCCAGCAGTGACCTGACAGGGTTTAGCAAGCAGTACTTC.

CDR3 protein: CAISESGTMSSGNTIYF. In nucleotides, the CDR3 is TGTGCCATCAGTGAGAGTGGTACAATGAGCTCTGGAAACACCATATATTTT. V usage is TRBV10-3 and J usage is TRBJ1-3, with D hard to call. CDR3 length equals 17 residues. V was shortened by 2 bases and J by 0 bases, with 14 bases between the two germline ends. Looked up from germline, CDR1 is ENHRY and CDR2 is SYGVKD.

This clone has at least ten counts. CDR3 sequence (DNA): TGCAGCGTTAAACCGCGGGCCCGCGATATCGGGGCCCAGTACTTC. Its protein is CSVKPRARDIGAQYF. The chain is built from TRBV29-1 and TRBJ2-5, with D maybe TRBD2 (5 bases). Germline V gene sequence: CDR1 SQVTM, CDR2 ANQGSEA. Deletions cut 5 bases from V and 9 bases from J, with 25 bases between. The CDR3 extends over 15 amino acids.

The chain couples TRBV4-3 to TRBJ2-2; the D call may be TRBD1 or TRBD2 (6 bases each). The CDR3 is 16 amino acids. V was trimmed by 0 bases and J by 4 bases, leaving 12 bases between them. The V gene's germline CDR1 is LGHNA and CDR2 YSLEER. CDR3 coding DNA: TGCGCCAGCAGCCAAGAAGGCGGAGGGGGCACCGGGGAGCTGTTTTTT. Encoded protein: CASSQEGGGGTGELFF.

The CDR3 spells CASSLRPLPEGSGANVLTF. The CDR3 DNA reads TGCGCCAGCAGCCTCCGCCCCCTGCCGGAAGGCTCTGGGGCCAACGTCCTGACTTTC. The rearrangement uses TRBV4-1 and TRBJ2-6; D not resolved. Per germline, CDR1 MGHRA and CDR2 YSYEKL. This CDR3 is built from 19 residues. V lost 4 bases and J 0 bases, leaving 19 bases between the germline ends.

This sequence joins TRBV5-1 and TRBJ2-7, with D unresolved. V shed 0 bases and J shed 5 bases, with 9 bases lying between them. This CDR3 contains 13 residues. Germline values: CDR1 SGHRS, CDR2 YFSETQ. DNA for the CDR3: TGCGCCAGCAGCTTGGGAAGAGATCACGAGCAGTACTTC. Encoded protein: CASSLGRDHEQYF.

The chain employs TRBV27 and TRBJ1-2, with 10 nucleotides matching TRBD1. Germline V gene sequence: CDR1 MNHEY, CDR2 SMNVEV (reference sequence). The CDR3 length is 13 residues. Losses at the gene ends were 2 bases for V and 6 bases for J; bases not matched to a gene: 0. CDR3 amino acids: CASSLGTGDGYTF. Written as DNA, the CDR3 is TGTGCCAGCAGTTTAGGGACAGGGGATGGCTACACCTTC.

This chain connects TRBV18 to TRBJ1-1; no reliable D call. Per germline, CDR1 KGHSH and CDR2 LQKENI. The V gene lost 3 bases and the J gene lost 4 bases, with 18 bases spanning the gap. This CDR3 region has 16 residues. For the CDR3, the DNA is TGTGCCAGCTCACCGGATATAGGGAACTTGGCCACTGAAGCTTTCTTT. Residues: CASSPDIGNLATEAFF.

The chain couples TRBV29-1 to TRBJ1-1, with TRBD1 identical over 7 bases. Germline CDR1 SQVTM, CDR2 ANQGSEA. The CDR3 has 16 residues. J gave up 8 bases and V 6 bases, and 21 bases lay outside the gene matches. The chain's CDR3 is CSVKSPRGDSRNEAFF. The CDR3 region has the DNA TGCAGCGTCAAATCCCCTAGGGGGGACAGTAGAAACGAAGCTTTCTTT.

This clone was picked up a small number of times. Other DNA sequences within the sample encode an identical CDR3. This chain links TRBV7-9 with TRBJ2-7; D remains ambiguous. This CDR3 region has 11 residues. V shed 3 bases and J shed 0 bases, with 0 bases lying between them. The germline CDR1 and CDR2 sequences are SEHNR and FQNEAQ (reference sequence). The CDR3 region has the DNA TGTGCCAGCAGCTTCTCCTACGAGCAGTACTTC. Its translation is CASSFSYEQYF.

The chain employs TRBV5-4 and TRBJ1-1; D is perhaps TRBD1 (6 bases). Germline assignment: CDR1 SGHNT and CDR2 YYREEE (reference sequence). V was shortened by 0 bases and J by 8 bases, with 14 bases between the two germline ends. The CDR3 runs to 14 residues. CDR3 bases: TGTGCCAGCAGCTTGGGGGCGGGGGCTGGCGAAGCTTTCTTT. Translating gives CASSLGAGAGEAFF.

The sample holds a few counts of this clone. Other DNA sequences within the sample encode an identical CDR3. V usage is TRBV6-4 and J usage is TRBJ2-3; 7 bases align to TRBD2. The V gene's germline CDR1 is MRHNA and CDR2 SNTAGT. The CDR3 runs 14 residues. Trimming at V came to 4 bases and at J to 1 base, leaving 2 bases not matched to a gene. The CDR3: CASSVAGGTDTQYF. The DNA for the CDR3 is TGTGCCAGCAGTGTGGCGGGAGGCACAGATACGCAGTATTTT.

This clone was counted only a few times. Other nucleotide sequences in the sample specify the same CDR3. The chain employs TRBV9 and TRBJ2-7, with D perhaps TRBD1 (6 bases). Germline CDR1 is SGDLS and CDR2 is YYNGEE. V dropped 0 bases and J dropped 3 bases, with 10 bases sitting between them. The CDR3 consists of 14 residues. For the CDR3, the DNA is TGTGCCAGCAGCGTAGCGGGACAAGGCTACGAGCAGTACTTC. Its translation: CASSVAGQGYEQYF.

V usage is TRBV6-6 and J usage is TRBJ1-1; D call uncertain. The CDR3 consists of 13 residues. Germline V gene lookup returns CDR1 MNHNY and CDR2 SVGAGI (reference sequence). Between the trimmed V and J ends, which lost 2 bases and 1 base, there was a span of 5 bases. Here the CDR3 DNA reads TGTGCCAGCAGTTACCCGGGGAACACTGAAGCTTTCTTT. Translating it yields CASSYPGNTEAFF.

This chain links TRBV5-4 with TRBJ2-2; TRBD2 matches at 8 bases. CDR1 is SGHNT, CDR2 YYREEE, per germline (reference sequence). The ends lost 6 bases at V and 6 bases at J; junction bases unmatched: 7. The CDR3 extends over 14 amino acids. CDR3 region: CASTLGGDSGELFF. In DNA, the CDR3 is TGTGCCAGCACCCTCGGGGGGGACTCCGGGGAGCTGTTTTTT.

There are a few counts of this clone. This chain connects TRBV7-9 to TRBJ1-2; D is undetermined. Germline V lookup: CDR1 SEHNR, CDR2 FQNEAQ (reference sequence). This CDR3 has 12 residues. V lost 5 bases, J lost 5 bases, and 9 bases lay in between. The CDR3: CASSPTEYGYTF. The CDR3 nucleotides are TGTGCCAGCAGCCCCACTGAATATGGCTACACCTTC.

This chain connects TRBV7-9 to TRBJ1-1; 10 bases align to TRBD1. The CDR3 has 17 amino acids. V was clipped by 5 bases and J by 0 bases; unmatched bases: 9. Germline assignment: CDR1 SEHNR and CDR2 FQNEAQ (reference sequence). CDR3 in DNA: TGTGCCAGCAGCATAGTCCCGGGACAGGGGATGAACACTGAAGCTTTCTTT. Protein sequence: CASSIVPGQGMNTEAFF.

This sequence joins TRBV10-1 and TRBJ2-3; TRBD2 matches at 10 bases. The V gene's germline CDR1 is WNHNN and CDR2 SYGVQD (reference sequence). V was pared by 6 bases and J by 2 bases, with 5 bases of the junction left unmatched. The CDR3 is made up of 15 amino acids. This chain's CDR3 is CASSVGTSDTDTQYF. The CDR3 DNA follows: TGCGCCAGCAGCGTCGGGACTAGCGACACAGATACGCAGTATTTT.

This chain connects TRBV10-1 to TRBJ1-5; a possible D gene is TRBD1 (5 bases). The germline V gene has CDR1 WNHNN and CDR2 SYGVQD (reference sequence). The CDR3 spans 13 residues. Trimming pared 5 bases from V and 4 bases from J, leaving 9 bases between. The CDR3 DNA follows: TGCGCCAGCAGTCCAGGGTTGAATCAGCCCCAGCATTTT. It specifies CASSPGLNQPQHF.

The rearrangement links TRBV11-2 to TRBJ2-7; 8 bases are a match to TRBD2. This CDR3 has 19 residues. Germline loops: CDR1 SGHAT, CDR2 FQNNGV. J lost 1 base, V lost 2 bases, and 16 bases had no gene match. DNA of the CDR3: TGTGCCAGCAGCTTATGGCGGGCTGAAAGCGGGAGTTGGTCCTACGAGCAGTACTTC. Its translation: CASSLWRAESGSWSYEQYF.

V usage is TRBV7-8 and J usage is TRBJ2-7; TRBD2 is a possible D gene (6 bases). Germline CDR1 is SGHVS and CDR2 is FQNEAQ. The CDR3 length is 16 residues. Trimming took off 0 bases at V and 4 bases at J, with 16 bases between the two ends. This CDR3 is CASSLAGGGLGYEQYF. Written as DNA, the CDR3 is TGTGCCAGCAGCTTAGCGGGGGGTGGCTTGGGTTACGAGCAGTACTTC.

The chain links TRBV28 to TRBJ2-2; a possible D gene is TRBD1 (5 bases). The CDR3 is made up of 14 amino acids. V was shortened by 8 bases and J by 4 bases, with 14 bases between the two germline ends. Germline-derived CDR1 and CDR2 are MDHEN and SYDVKM. The CDR3 DNA is TGTGCCAGCGAAACCTTCAGGGCCACCGGGGAGCTGTTTTTT. Protein product: CASETFRATGELFF. The full variable domain, rest sourced from reference TRBV28 and TRBJ2-2, is DVKVTQSSRYLVKRTGEKVFLECVQDMDHENMFWYRQDPGLGLRLIYFSYDVKMKEKGDIPEGYSVSREKKERFSLILESASTNQTSMYLCASETFRATGELFFGEGSRLTVL.

The CDR3 nucleotides read TGCGCTAATACCGGGACCGATTCCTACAATGAGCAGTTCTTC. Translated: CANTGTDSYNEQFF. The chain links TRBV23-1 to TRBJ2-1; D might be TRBD1 or TRBD2, each matching 5 bases. Being an ORF, TRBV23-1 has a function that is uncertain. The length of the CDR3 is 14 residues.